Listed here are 6 T cell receptor beta chains from one sample, sequenced in a study of human T cells and chemical hapten exposure. Whole blood that had not been fractionated was the source of extracted total RNA. Unique molecular identifiers were attached to individual cDNA molecules during library preparation. TCRdb called the reads again in MiXCR, with one record for every CDR3 protein. The sample has some 1,000 distinct CDR3 sequences; around 83% are singletons. The sequencing input was whole blood. The receptors stem from a human donor with alopecia, or a healthy volunteer (not recorded which). Some clones in this sample may be carry-over from other donors' samples. This table probably holds off-target reads from a library built for another chain.

The chain joins TRBV6-5 to TRBJ1-5; D ambiguous. The V gene's germline CDR1 is MNHEY and CDR2 SVGAGI. The CDR3 has 14 residues. The V gene lost 6 bases and the J gene lost 3 bases, with 12 bases spanning the gap. The CDR3 DNA follows: TGTGCCAGCAGCTCCGGACGCTACAATCAGCCCCAGCATTTT. Protein sequence: CASSSGRYNQPQHF.

This chain connects TRBV20-1 to TRBJ1-1, with 7 bases that match TRBD1. The CDR3 is 15 residues long. Germline assignment: CDR1 DFQATT and CDR2 SNEGSKA (reference sequence). With 3 bases clipped from V and 4 bases from J, the junction kept 11 bases outside the gene matches. The CDR3 loop is CSARGVRGRTTEAFF. The CDR3 DNA is TGCAGTGCTAGGGGGGTCAGGGGGAGAACCACTGAAGCTTTCTTT.

The V call is TRBV15, the J call TRBJ2-6; D unclear. Trimming pared 3 bases from V and 0 bases from J, leaving 6 bases between. Per the germline V gene, CDR1 is LNHNV and CDR2 is YYDKDF (reference sequence). CDR3 size: 15 residues. CDR3 sequence (DNA): TGTGCCACCAGCAGCAAAACCTCTGGGGCCAACGTCCTGACTTTC. This sequence encodes CATSSKTSGANVLTF.

This chain joins TRBV20-1 and TRBJ2-3, with no clear D. V lost 1 base, J lost 0 bases, and 8 bases lay in between. The CDR3 spans 14 residues. Germline assignment: CDR1 DFQATT and CDR2 SNEGSKA (reference sequence). CDR3 nucleotides: TGCAGTGCTAGAGCCGAGACTAGCACAGATACGCAGTATTTT. Encoded protein: CSARAETSTDTQYF.

The chain carries TRBV20-1 and TRBJ2-3, with 10 bases identical to TRBD2. Per the germline V gene, CDR1 is DFQATT and CDR2 is SNEGSKA (reference sequence). V dropped 3 bases and J dropped 6; count of bases not matched to a gene: 6. This CDR3 is built from 14 residues. The CDR3 loop is CSASQTSGPDTQYF. The DNA of the CDR3 is TGCAGTGCTAGCCAGACTAGCGGGCCCGATACGCAGTATTTT.

The gene calls are TRBV12-3 or TRBV12-4 and TRBJ2-7; D might be TRBD2 (7 bases). CDR3 length: 15 residues. The V and J ends lost 2 bases and 4 bases respectively, with 15 bases between them. The CDR3 nucleotides read TGTGCCAGCAGTTTAACGGCCGGGGGGCCATACGAGCAGTACTTC. Translation: CASSLTAGGPYEQYF.